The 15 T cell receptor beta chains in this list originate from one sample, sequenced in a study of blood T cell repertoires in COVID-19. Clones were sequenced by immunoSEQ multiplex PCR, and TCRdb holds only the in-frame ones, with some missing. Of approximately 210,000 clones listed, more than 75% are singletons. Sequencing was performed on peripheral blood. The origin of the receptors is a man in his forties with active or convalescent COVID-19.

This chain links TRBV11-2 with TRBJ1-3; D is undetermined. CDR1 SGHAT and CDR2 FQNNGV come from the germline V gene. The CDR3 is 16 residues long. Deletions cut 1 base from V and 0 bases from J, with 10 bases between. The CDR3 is CASSLVIGDSGNTIYF. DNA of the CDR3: TGTGCCAGCAGCTTAGTCATCGGGGACTCTGGAAACACCATATATTTT.

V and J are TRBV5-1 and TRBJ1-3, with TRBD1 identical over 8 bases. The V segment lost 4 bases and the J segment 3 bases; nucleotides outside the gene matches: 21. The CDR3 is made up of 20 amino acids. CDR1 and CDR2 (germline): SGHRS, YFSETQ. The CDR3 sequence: CASSAGPDREFRALGNTIYF. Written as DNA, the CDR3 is TGCGCCAGCAGCGCGGGGCCGGACAGGGAGTTTAGGGCCCTTGGAAACACCATATATTTT.

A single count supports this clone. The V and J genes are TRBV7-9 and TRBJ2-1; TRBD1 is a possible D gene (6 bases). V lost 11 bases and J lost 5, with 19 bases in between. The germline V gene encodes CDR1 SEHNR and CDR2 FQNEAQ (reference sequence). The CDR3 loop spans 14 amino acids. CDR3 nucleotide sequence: TGTGCCTGCCCTCCTAGACAGGAGGACAATGAGCAGTTCTTC. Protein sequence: CACPPRQEDNEQFF.

As DNA, the CDR3 is TGTGCCACCAGTGATTGGAACAGCGGGAGGGAAGGGTCCAGCACAGATACGCAGTATTTT. It is translated as CATSDWNSGREGSSTDTQYF. This rearrangement joins TRBV24-1 to TRBJ2-3; 10 bases are shared with TRBD2. The J segment lost 0 bases and the V segment lost 2 bases, leaving 13 bases of the junction unmatched. Looked up from germline, CDR1 is KGHDR and CDR2 is SFDVKD. The CDR3 is 20 amino acids.

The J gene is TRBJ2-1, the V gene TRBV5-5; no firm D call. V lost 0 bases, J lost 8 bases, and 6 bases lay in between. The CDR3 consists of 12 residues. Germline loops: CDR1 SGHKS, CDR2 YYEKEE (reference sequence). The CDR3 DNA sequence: TGTGCCAGCAGCTTGGTAGTCCATGAGCAGTTCTTC. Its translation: CASSLVVHEQFF.

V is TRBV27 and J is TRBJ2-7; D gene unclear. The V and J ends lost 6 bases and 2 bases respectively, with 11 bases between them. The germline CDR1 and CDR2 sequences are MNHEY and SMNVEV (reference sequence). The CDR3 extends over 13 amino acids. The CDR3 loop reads CASSRVGAYEQYF. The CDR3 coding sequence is TGTGCCAGCAGCCGGGTCGGAGCCTACGAGCAGTACTTC.

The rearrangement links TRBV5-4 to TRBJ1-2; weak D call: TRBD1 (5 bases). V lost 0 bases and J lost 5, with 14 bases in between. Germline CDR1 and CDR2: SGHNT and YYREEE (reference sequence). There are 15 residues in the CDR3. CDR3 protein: CASSLEADSPYGYTF. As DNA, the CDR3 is TGTGCCAGCAGCTTGGAGGCTGACAGCCCGTATGGCTACACCTTC.

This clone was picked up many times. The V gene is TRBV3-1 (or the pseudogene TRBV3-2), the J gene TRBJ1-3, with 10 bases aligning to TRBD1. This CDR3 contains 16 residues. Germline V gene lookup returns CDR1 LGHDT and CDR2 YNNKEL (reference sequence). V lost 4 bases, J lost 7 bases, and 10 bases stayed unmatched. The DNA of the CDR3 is TGTGCCAGCAGCCGGGAGGGACAGGGGATATCCAACACCATATATTTT. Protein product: CASSREGQGISNTIYF.

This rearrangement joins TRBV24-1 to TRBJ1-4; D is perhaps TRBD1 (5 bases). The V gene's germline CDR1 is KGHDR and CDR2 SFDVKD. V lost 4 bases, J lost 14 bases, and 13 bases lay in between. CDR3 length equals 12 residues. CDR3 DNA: TGTGCCACCAGTGACGGGACTGGGATGCTGTTTTTT. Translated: CATSDGTGMLFF.

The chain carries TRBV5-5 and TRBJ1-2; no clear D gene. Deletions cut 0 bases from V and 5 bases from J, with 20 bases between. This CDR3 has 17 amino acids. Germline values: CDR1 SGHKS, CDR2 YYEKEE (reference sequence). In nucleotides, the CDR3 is TGTGCCAGCAGCTTGGACCCCCACGAGGGCTCCGGGTATGGCTACACCTTC. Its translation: CASSLDPHEGSGYGYTF.

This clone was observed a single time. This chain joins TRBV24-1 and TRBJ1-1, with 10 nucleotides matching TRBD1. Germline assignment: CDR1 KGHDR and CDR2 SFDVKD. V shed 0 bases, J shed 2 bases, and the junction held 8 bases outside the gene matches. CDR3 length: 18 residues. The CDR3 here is CATSDLPAGDRGNTEAFF. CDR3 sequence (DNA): TGTGCCACCAGTGATTTGCCAGCGGGGGACAGGGGAAACACTGAAGCTTTCTTT.

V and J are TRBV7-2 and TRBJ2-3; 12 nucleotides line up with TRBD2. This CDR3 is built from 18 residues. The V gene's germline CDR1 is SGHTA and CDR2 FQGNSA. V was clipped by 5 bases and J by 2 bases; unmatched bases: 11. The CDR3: CASSNRPGLAGNTDTQYF. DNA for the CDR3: TGTGCCAGCAGCAACCGACCGGGACTAGCGGGTAACACAGATACGCAGTATTTT.

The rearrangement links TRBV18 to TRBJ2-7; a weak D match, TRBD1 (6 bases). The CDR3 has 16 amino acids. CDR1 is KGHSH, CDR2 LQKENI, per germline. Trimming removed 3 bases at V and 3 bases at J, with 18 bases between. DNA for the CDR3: TGTGCCAGCTCACCGCAACTCGGGACAACTCACTACGAGCAGTACTTC. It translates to CASSPQLGTTHYEQYF.

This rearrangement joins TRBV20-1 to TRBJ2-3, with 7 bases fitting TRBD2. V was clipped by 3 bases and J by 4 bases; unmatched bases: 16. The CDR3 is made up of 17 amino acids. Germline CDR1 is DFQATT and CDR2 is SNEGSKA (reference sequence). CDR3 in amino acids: CSASKGRGGLVADTQYF. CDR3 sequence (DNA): TGCAGTGCTAGTAAGGGGCGGGGAGGGTTGGTGGCAGATACGCAGTATTTT.

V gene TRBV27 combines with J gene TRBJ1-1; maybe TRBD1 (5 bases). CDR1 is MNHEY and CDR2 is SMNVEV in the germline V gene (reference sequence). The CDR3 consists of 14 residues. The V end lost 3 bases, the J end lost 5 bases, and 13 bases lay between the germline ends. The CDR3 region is CASSLRGGLTEAFF. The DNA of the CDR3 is TGTGCCAGCAGTTTGAGGGGAGGATTAACTGAAGCTTTCTTT.